A selection of T cell receptor beta chains follows, all from one sample in a study of T-cell memory formation after mild COVID-19. Each CDR3 protein is one row after TCRdb ran MiXCR on the 5' RACE reads. This table holds approximately 440,000 distinct CDR3 sequences, around 18% found once. The sequenced sample was PBMCs or a T cell subset sorted from them (not recorded which). The source is an adult woman who had mild COVID-19 (a few samples of this study predate the infection). Cell type and time point are not known. Both conserved end residues are part of each CDR3. The order of the fields is V gene, clone size, D gene, J gene, CDR3 protein, CDR3 DNA. A D gene is named only where the DNA matches it firmly. Not all rows give a size; the values are once, few, many and, for expanded clones, a class.

>TRBV20-1|.|.|TRBJ2-1
CSARDPAATTHEQFF
TGCAGTGCTAGAGATCCAGCGGCTACGACACATGAGCAGTTCTTC
>TRBV7-8|few|TRBD2|TRBJ2-1
CASSLKEKGGRDEQFF
TGTGCCAGCAGCTTAAAAGAAAAGGGCGGGAGGGATGAGCAGTTCTTC
>TRBV6-5|few|.|TRBJ1-1
CASTRDRGQNTEAFF
TGTGCCAGCACCCGGGACCGCGGGCAGAACACTGAAGCTTTCTTT
>TRBV15|.|.|TRBJ1-4
CATEGLNEKLFF
TGTGCCACCGAGGGTCTTAATGAAAAACTGTTTTTT
>TRBV7-6|.|.|TRBJ2-7
CASSLSGTPRALLGTEQYF
TGTGCCAGCAGCCTGTCCGGGACTCCTCGAGCCCTGCTTGGAACCGAGCAGTACTTC
>TRBV7-9|.|TRBD2|TRBJ2-3
CASSPAWLTGTSGRATDTQYF
TGTGCCAGCAGCCCCGCTTGGCTTACCGGGACTAGCGGGAGGGCAACAGATACGCAGTATTTT
>TRBV5-5|.|.|TRBJ2-1
CASSIQGNEQFF
TGTGCCAGCAGCATACAGGGTAATGAGCAGTTCTTC
>TRBV5-1|.|TRBD2|TRBJ2-3
CASSSGTSGGATDTQYF
TGCGCCAGCAGCTCCGGGACTAGCGGGGGGGCGACAGATACGCAGTATTTT
>TRBV7-9|.|.|TRBJ2-1
CASSFSGDNEQFF
TGTGCCAGCAGCTTCTCGGGAGACAATGAGCAGTTCTTC
>TRBV12-5|few|.|TRBJ1-2
CASGFDFYTYGYTF
TGTGCTAGTGGTTTTGACTTCTACACCTATGGCTACACCTTC
>TRBV5-1|.|TRBD1|TRBJ2-5
CASSRDRGGETQYF
TGCGCCAGCAGCCGGGACAGAGGGGGAGAGACCCAGTACTTC
>TRBV4-2|few|TRBD1|TRBJ2-3
CASSHGTGDTDTQYF
TGTGCCAGCAGCCACGGGACAGGGGACACAGATACGCAGTATTTT
>TRBV5-5|.|.|TRBJ2-5
CASSLTGLRETQYF
TGTGCCAGCAGCCTAACGGGACTCCGAGAGACCCAGTACTTC
>TRBV7-6|few|.|TRBJ2-2
CASSPVGGRRGLAGELFF
TGTGCCAGCAGCCCAGTAGGAGGACGACGTGGGTTAGCCGGGGAGCTGTTTTTT
>TRBV12-3/TRBV12-4|few|TRBD2|TRBJ2-1
CASRSSGRSYNEQFF
TGTGCCAGCAGGTCTAGCGGGAGGTCCTACAATGAGCAGTTCTTC
>TRBV19|few|TRBD1|TRBJ1-1
CASIVWGTVREAFF
TGTGCCAGTATCGTTTGGGGGACAGTGAGAGAAGCTTTCTTT
>TRBV29-1|many|.|TRBJ1-1
CSVGGGVAENTEAFF
TGCAGCGTTGGAGGGGGGGTTGCGGAGAACACTGAAGCTTTCTTT
>TRBV6-4|few|.|TRBJ2-2
CASSTGQSTGELFF
TGTGCCAGCAGTACGGGACAAAGCACCGGGGAGCTGTTTTTT
>TRBV4-3|few|TRBD1|TRBJ1-1
CASSQGDRQGNTEAFF
TGCGCCAGCAGCCAAGGTGATAGACAGGGAAACACTGAAGCTTTCTTT
>TRBV20-1|.|TRBD2|TRBJ2-5
CSARDSSGQETQYF
TGCAGTGCTAGGGATTCTAGCGGGCAAGAGACCCAGTACTTC